The sequence of this T cell receptor (beta chain) was determined in a study of T-cell reconstitution after alpha-beta-depleted transplantation in children. Overall study results and limits: Newly produced T cells mostly provided counts and TCRbeta diversity after one year, as hyperexpanded clones declined.

In this sample, this clonotype turned up many times. Its antigen is still unknown. The library targeted TCRbeta and was prepared with unique molecular identifiers. Using its own MiXCR run on the PCR reads, TCRdb lists one record per CDR3 protein. The table shows nearly 250,000 distinct CDR3 sequences, with 8.2% occurring only once. The CDR3 sequence is 13 residues long. The germline CDR1 and CDR2 sequences are SGHDT and YYEEEE. Between the trimmed V and J ends, which lost 2 bases and 5 bases, there was a span of 9 bases. The chain combines TRBV5-6 with TRBJ2-3, with D tentatively TRBD1 (6 bases). The TCR was taken from a male patient between 5 and 17 years old who had a stem cell transplant for acute lymphoblastic leukemia, so the T cells may come from the graft donor. Sequencing was performed on PBMCs, mostly from graft donor cells, taken 180 days after TCRalphabeta/CD19-depleted stem cell transplant. DNA for the CDR3: TGTGCCAGCAGCTTTCCAGGGGAAGATACGCAGTATTTT. This sequence encodes CASSFPGEDTQYF.